Included here is one TCR beta chain sequence, with context. One end of the junction is discordant with germline, which a read error may explain. The CDR3 spans 14 residues. CDR1 MNHEY and CDR2 SVGAGI come from the germline V gene. This entry comes from a study of blood T cells in healthy people across ages. The second PCR ran about 6 to 11 cycles with a sample-barcoded 5' primer and J-beta primers. A single record per CDR3 protein comes from TCRdb applying MiXCR to the 5' RACE reads. The data hold approximately 1,100,000 distinct CDR3 sequences, with under 45% observed a single time. Material: blood. This chain uses TRBV6-5 with TRBJ1-2, with TRBD1 identical over 8 bases. The clonotype was recovered from a woman in her fifties or sixties in good health. In DNA, the CDR3 is TGTGCTAGCAGTGGGACAGGAGAAAACTATGGCTACACCTTC. Amino acids: CASSGTGENYGYTF.